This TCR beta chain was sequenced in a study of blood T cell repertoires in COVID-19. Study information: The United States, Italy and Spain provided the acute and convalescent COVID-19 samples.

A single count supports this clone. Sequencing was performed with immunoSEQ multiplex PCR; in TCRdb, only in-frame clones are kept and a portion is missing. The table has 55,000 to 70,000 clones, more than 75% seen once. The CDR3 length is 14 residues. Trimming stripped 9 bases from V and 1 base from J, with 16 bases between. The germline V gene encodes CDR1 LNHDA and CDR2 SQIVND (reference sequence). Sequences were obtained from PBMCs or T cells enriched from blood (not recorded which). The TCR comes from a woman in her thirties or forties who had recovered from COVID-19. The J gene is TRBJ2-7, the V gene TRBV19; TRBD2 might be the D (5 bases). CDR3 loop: CASKRGGESYEQYF. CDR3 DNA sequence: TGTGCCAGCAAGCGTGGAGGAGAATCCTACGAGCAGTACTTC.